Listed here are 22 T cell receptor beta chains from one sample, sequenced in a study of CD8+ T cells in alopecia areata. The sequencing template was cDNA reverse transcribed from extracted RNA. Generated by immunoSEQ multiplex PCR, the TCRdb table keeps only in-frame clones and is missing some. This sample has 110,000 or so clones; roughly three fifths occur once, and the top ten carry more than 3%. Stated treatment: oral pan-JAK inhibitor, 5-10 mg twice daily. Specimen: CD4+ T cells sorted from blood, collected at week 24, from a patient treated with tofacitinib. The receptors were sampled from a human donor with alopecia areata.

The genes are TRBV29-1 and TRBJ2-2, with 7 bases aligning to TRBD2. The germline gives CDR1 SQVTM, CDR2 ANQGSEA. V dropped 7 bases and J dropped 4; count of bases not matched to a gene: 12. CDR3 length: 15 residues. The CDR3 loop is CSAMRGRRGTGELFF. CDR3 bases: TGCAGCGCTATGCGGGGGAGGAGGGGCACCGGGGAGCTGTTTTTT.

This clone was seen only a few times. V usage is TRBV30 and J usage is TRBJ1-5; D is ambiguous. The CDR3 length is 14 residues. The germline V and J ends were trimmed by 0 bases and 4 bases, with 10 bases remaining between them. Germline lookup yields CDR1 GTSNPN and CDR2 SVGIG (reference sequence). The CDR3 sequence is CAWSVLERNQPQHF. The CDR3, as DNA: TGTGCCTGGAGTGTACTTGAGAGAAATCAGCCCCAGCATTTT.

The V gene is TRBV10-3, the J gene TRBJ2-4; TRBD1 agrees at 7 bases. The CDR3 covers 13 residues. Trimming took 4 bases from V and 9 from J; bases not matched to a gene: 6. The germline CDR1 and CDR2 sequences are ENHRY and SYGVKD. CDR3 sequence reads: CAISGTGLAIQYF. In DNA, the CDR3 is TGTGCCATCAGTGGGACAGGTCTAGCCATTCAGTACTTC.

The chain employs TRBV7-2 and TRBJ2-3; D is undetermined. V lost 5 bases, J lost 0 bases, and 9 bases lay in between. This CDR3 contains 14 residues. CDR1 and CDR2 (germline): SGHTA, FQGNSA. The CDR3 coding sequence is TGTGCCAGCAGCACCTTAGCTAGCACAGATACGCAGTATTTT. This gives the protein CASSTLASTDTQYF. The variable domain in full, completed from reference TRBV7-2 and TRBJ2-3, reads GAGVSQSPSNKVTEKGKDVELRCDPISGHTALYWYRQSLGQGLEFLIYFQGNSAPDKSGLPSDRFSAERTGGSVSTLTIQRTQQEDSAVYLCASSTLASTDTQYFGPGTRLTVL.

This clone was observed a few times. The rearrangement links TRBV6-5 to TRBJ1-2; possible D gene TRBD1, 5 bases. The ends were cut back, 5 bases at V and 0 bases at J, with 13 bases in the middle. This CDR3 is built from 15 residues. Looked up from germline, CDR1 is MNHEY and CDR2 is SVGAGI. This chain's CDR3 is CASSKSRTTNYGYTF. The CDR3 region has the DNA TGTGCCAGCAGTAAGTCCAGGACAACTAACTATGGCTACACCTTC.

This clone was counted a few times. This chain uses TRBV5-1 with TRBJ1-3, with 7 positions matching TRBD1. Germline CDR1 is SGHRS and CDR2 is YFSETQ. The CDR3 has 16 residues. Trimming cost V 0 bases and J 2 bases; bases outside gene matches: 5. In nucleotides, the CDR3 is TGCGCCAGCAGCTTGGCCGACGGGACAGCTGGAAACACCATATATTTT. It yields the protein CASSLADGTAGNTIYF.

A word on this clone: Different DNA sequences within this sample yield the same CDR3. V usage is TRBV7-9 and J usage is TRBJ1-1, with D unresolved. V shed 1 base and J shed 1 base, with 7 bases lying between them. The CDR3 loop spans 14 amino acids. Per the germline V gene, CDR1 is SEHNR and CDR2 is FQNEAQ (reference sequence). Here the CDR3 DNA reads TGTGCCAGCAGCTTAGGACAAGCGAACACTGAAGCTTTCTTT. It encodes CASSLGQANTEAFF. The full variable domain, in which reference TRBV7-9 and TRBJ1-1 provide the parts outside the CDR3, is DTGVSQNPRHKITKRGQNVTFRCDPISEHNRLYWYRQTLGQGPEFLTYFQNEAQLEKSRLLSDRFSAERPKGSFSTLEIQRTEQGDSAMYLCASSLGQANTEAFFGQGTRLTVV.

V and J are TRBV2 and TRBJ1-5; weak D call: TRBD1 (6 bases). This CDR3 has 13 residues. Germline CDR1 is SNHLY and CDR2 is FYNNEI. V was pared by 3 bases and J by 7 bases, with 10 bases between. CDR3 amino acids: CASSDRGRQPQHF. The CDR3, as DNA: TGTGCCAGCAGTGATAGGGGGAGACAGCCCCAGCATTTT.

CDR3 residues: CSVERASGGLPETQYF. Written as DNA, the CDR3 is TGCAGCGTTGAAAGGGCTAGCGGGGGACTCCCAGAGACCCAGTACTTC. The rearrangement joins TRBV29-1 to TRBJ2-5, with 10 bases fitting TRBD2. The V gene end was trimmed by 2 bases and the J gene end by 4 bases; junction bases not matched to a gene: 10. The germline V gene has CDR1 SQVTM and CDR2 ANQGSEA. The CDR3 sequence is 16 residues long.

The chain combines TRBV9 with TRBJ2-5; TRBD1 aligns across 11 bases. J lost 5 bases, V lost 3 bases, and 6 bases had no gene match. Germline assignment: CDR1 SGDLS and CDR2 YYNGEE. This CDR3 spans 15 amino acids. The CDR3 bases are TGTGCCAGCAGCGGTGGGACAGGGGGAAGGGAGACCCAGTACTTC. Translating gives CASSGGTGGRETQYF.

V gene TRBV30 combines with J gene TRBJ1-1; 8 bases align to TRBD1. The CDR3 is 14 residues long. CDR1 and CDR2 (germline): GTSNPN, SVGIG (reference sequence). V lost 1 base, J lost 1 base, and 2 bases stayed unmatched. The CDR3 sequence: CAWSAGTGNTEAFF. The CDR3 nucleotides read TGTGCCTGGAGTGCCGGGACAGGGAACACTGAAGCTTTCTTT.

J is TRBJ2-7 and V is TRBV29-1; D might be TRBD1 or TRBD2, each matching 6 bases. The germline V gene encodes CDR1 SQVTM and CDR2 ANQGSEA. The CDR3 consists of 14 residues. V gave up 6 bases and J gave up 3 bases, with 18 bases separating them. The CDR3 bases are TGCAGCGTGTTGACTAGAGGGGGTAACTACGAGCAGTACTTC. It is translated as CSVLTRGGNYEQYF.

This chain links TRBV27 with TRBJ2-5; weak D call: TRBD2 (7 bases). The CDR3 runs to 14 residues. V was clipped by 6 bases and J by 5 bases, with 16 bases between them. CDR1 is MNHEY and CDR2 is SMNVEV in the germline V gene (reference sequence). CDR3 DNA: TGTGCCAGCAGGAGGGCGGGGGCGTGGGAGACCCAGTACTTC. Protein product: CASRRAGAWETQYF.

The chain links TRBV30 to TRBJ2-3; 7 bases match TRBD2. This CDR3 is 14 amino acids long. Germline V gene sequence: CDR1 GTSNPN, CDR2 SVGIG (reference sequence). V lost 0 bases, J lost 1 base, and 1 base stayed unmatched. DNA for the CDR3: TGTGCCTGGAGTGTGGCGGGGGGCACAGATACGCAGTATTTT. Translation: CAWSVAGGTDTQYF.

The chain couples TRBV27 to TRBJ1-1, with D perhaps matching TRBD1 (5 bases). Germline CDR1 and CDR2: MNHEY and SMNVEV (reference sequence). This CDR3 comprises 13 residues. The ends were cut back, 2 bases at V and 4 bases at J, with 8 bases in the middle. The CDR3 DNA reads TGTGCCAGCAGTTTACGGGACGGCACTGAAGCTTTCTTT. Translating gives CASSLRDGTEAFF.

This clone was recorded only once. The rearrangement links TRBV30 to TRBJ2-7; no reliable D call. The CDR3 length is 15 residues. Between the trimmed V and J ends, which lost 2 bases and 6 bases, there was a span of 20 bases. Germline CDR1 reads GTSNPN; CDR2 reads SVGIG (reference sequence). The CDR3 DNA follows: TGTGCCTGGAGTCCCCGAAGGCGGTCGTCAGCCGAGCAGTACTTC. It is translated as CAWSPRRRSSAEQYF.

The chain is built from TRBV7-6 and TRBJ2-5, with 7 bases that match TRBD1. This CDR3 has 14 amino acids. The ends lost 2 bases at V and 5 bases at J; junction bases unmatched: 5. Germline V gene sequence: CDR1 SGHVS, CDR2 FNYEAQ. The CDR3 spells CASSLNRGRETQYF. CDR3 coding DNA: TGTGCCAGCAGCTTAAACAGGGGACGGGAGACCCAGTACTTC.

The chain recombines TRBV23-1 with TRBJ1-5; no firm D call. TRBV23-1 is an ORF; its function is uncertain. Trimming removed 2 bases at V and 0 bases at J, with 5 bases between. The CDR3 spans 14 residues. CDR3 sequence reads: CASSQTASNQPQHF. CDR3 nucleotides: TGCGCCAGCAGTCAAACAGCTAGCAATCAGCCCCAGCATTTT.

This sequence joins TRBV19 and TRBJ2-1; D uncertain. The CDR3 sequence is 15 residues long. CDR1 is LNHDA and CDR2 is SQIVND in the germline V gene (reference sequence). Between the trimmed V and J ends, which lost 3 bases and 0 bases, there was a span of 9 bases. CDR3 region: CASSIGSTSYNEQFF. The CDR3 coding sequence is TGTGCCAGTAGTATCGGGTCGACCTCCTACAATGAGCAGTTCTTC.

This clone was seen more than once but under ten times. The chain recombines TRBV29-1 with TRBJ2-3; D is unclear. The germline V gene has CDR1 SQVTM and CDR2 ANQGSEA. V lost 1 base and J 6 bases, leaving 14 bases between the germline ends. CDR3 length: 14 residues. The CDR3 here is CSVEVFNWADTQYF. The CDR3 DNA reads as TGCAGCGTTGAAGTCTTTAACTGGGCGGATACGCAGTATTTT.

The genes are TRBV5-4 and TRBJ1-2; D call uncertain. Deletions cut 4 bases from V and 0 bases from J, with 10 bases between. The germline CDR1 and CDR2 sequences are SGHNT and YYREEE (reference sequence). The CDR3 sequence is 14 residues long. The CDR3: CASSPDRTNYGYTF. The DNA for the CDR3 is TGTGCCAGCAGCCCTGACCGCACTAACTATGGCTACACCTTC.

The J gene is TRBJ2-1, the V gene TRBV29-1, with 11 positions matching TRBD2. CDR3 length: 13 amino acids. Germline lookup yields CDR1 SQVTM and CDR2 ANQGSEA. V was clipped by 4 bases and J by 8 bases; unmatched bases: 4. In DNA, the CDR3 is TGCAGCGTTGTGACTAGCGGGGTTTATGAGCAGTTCTTC. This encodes CSVVTSGVYEQFF.